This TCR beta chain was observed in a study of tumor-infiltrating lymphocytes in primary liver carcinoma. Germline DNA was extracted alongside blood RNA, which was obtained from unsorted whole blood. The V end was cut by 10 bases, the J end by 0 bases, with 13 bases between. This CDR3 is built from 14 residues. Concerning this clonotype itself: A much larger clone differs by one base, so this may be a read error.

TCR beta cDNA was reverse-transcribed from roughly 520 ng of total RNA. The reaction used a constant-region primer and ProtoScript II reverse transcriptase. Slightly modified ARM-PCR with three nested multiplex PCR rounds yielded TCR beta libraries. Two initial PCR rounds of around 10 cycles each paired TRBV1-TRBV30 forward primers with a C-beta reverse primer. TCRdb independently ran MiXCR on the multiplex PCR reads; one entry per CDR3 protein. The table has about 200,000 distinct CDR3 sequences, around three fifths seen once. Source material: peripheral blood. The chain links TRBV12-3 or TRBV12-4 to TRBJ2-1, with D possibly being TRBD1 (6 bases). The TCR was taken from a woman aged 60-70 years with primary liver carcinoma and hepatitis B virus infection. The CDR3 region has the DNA TGTGCCACCCAAGGACAGTGCTCCTACAATGAGCAGTTCTTC. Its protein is CATQGQCSYNEQFF.